This TCR beta chain was identified during a study of CD8 T cells in Susac syndrome. Roughly 0.45 to 1 ug RNA was reverse transcribed with random hexamers. Amplification of TCR beta CDR3 by immunoSEQ multiplex PCR spanned 54 Vbeta and 13 Jbeta. TCRdb called the immunoSEQ multiplex PCR reads again in MiXCR, with one record for every CDR3 protein. The repertoire holds roughly 150,000 distinct CDR3 sequences, with about 94% as singletons. TEMRA cells were FACS-enriched, unlike CD8+ and CD4+ T cells, which were negatively isolated. CDR1 LNHNV and CDR2 YYDKDF come from the germline V gene (reference sequence). Between the trimmed V and J ends, which lost 1 base and 0 bases, there was a span of 7 bases. The CDR3 covers 15 residues. This clonotype was counted once. Its cognate antigen is unknown. Study outcomes and limitations: As acknowledged by the study, its TCR sequencing and HLA analysis included a relatively small number of individuals.

The source material was CD8+ T cells from PBMCs. This clonotype was obtained from a human donor with multiple sclerosis. The J gene is TRBJ1-3, the V gene TRBV15, with D possibly being TRBD1 (5 bases). The CDR3 sequence: CATSRGTNSGNTIYF. In nucleotides, the CDR3 is TGTGCCACCAGCAGAGGGACAAACTCTGGAAACACCATATATTTT.